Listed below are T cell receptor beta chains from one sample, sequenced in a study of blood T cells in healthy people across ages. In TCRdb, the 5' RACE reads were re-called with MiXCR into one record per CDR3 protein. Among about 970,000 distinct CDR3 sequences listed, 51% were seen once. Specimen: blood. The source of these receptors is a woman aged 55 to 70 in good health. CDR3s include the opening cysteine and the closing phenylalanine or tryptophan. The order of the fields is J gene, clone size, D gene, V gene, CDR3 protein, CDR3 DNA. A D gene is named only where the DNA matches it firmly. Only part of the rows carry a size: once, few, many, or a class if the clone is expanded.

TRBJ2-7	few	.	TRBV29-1	CSVASRGPPAEQYF	TGCAGCGTTGCATCCCGGGGGCCTCCTGCCGAGCAGTACTTC
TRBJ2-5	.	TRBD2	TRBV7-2	CASSLAQSSGQETQYF	TGTGCCAGCAGCTTAGCGCAGTCTAGCGGGCAAGAGACCCAGTACTTC
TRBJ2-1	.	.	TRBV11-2	CASEQSYNEQFF	TGTGCCAGCGAACAATCTTACAATGAGCAGTTCTTC
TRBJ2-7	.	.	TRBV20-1	CSAGGSVRYEQYF	TGCAGTGCGGGCGGGTCGGTGCGCTACGAGCAGTACTTC
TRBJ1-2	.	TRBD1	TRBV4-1	CASSPAGQAYGYTF	TGCGCCAGCAGCCCAGCTGGACAGGCCTATGGCTACACCTTC
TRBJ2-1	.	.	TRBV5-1	CASSLEGYTDNEQFF	TGCGCCAGCAGCTTGGAAGGGTACACGGACAATGAGCAGTTCTTC
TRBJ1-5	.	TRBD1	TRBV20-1	CSGQGYNQPQHF	TGCAGCGGACAGGGCTACAATCAGCCCCAGCATTTT
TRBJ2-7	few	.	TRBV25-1	CASSVWGRAGQYF	TGTGCCAGCAGTGTTTGGGGCAGAGCGGGGCAGTACTTC
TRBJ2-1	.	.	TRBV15	CATSREGAQQFF	TGTGCCACCAGCAGGGAGGGGGCTCAGCAGTTCTTC
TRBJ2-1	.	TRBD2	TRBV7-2	CASSSGEGLAGSEQFF	TGTGCCAGCAGCTCGGGCGAGGGACTAGCGGGATCTGAGCAGTTCTTC
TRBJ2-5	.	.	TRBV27	CASSPSPRGPRRTQYF	TGTGCCAGCAGCCCCTCCCCTCGCGGACCTCGACGGACCCAGTACTTC
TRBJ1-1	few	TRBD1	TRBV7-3	CASSPGQGYTEAFF	TGTGCCAGCAGCCCCGGACAGGGATACACTGAAGCTTTCTTT
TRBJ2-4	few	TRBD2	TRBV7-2	CASSLDGTSGGYEQYF	TGTGCCAGCAGCTTAGATGGGACTAGCGGGGGCTATGAGCAGTACTTC
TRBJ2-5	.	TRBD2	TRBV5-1	CASSPGYGSGDVFQETQYF	TGCGCCAGCAGCCCAGGTTACGGGAGCGGGGATGTCTTCCAAGAGACCCAGTACTTC
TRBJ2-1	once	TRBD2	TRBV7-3	CASSSQPPAGGNEQFF	TGTGCCAGCAGCTCCCAGCCCCCCGCGGGGGGGAACGAGCAGTTCTTC
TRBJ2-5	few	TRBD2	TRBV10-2	CASSYTAGEIETQYF	TGCGCCAGCTCCTATACAGCGGGAGAGATCGAGACCCAGTACTTC
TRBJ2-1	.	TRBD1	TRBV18	CASSPVTGRTGEQFF	TGTGCCAGCTCACCGGTGACAGGGCGGACCGGGGAGCAGTTCTTC
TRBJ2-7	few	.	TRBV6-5	CASSYARVWGEQYF	TGTGCCAGCAGTTATGCCCGGGTTTGGGGCGAGCAGTACTTC
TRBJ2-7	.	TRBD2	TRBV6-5	CASSYSRLADEQYF	TGTGCCAGCAGTTACTCGAGGCTAGCGGACGAGCAGTACTTC
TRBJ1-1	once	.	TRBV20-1	CSARITGRAFF	TGCAGTGCTCGTATCACAGGGAGAGCTTTCTTT
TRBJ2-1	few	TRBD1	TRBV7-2	CASSLGQGSIVYNEQFF	TGTGCCAGCAGCTTAGGACAGGGGAGTATAGTCTACAATGAGCAGTTCTTC
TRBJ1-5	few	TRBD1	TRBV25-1	CASSEGQGANQPQHF	TGTGCCAGCAGTGAAGGGCAGGGGGCGAATCAGCCCCAGCATTTT
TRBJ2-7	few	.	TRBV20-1	CSARDSGLPGNEQYF	TGCAGTGCTAGAGATTCGGGACTCCCCGGTAACGAGCAGTACTTC